The clone carrying this T cell receptor (beta chain) was observed a few times. The sample originates from a study of Graves' ophthalmopathy and Graves' hyperthyroidism. Researchers took RNA transcripts and amplified TCR beta CDR3 regions from them. RT-PCR with HTBI primers came first, then second-round multiplex PCR. TCRdb fed the multiplex PCR reads into MiXCR, producing one record per CDR3 protein. The sample records about 740,000 distinct CDR3 sequences, 35% to 50% being singletons. Sequencing was performed on peripheral blood. The clonotype was recovered from an adult man with Graves' ophthalmopathy.

The CDR3 nucleotides are TGTGCCAGCAGCCCGCTGGGACTAGCGGGAGGGGGGCACGAGCAGTACTTC. The encoded protein is CASSPLGLAGGGHEQYF. The chain joins TRBV5-4 to TRBJ2-7; 16 bases line up with TRBD2. The CDR3 consists of 17 residues. From germline, CDR1 is SGHNT and CDR2 YYREEE (reference sequence). The V and J ends lost 4 bases and 5 bases, in that order; junction bases with no gene match: 9. Full variable domain (missing parts from reference TRBV5-4 and TRBJ2-7): ETGVTQSPTHLIKTRGQQVTLRCSSQSGHNTVSWYQQALGQGPQFIFQYYREEENGRGNFPPRFSGLQFPNYSSELNVNALELDDSALYLCASSPLGLAGGGHEQYFGPGTRLTVT.